This TCR beta chain was recorded in a study of cytomegalovirus exposure and HLA in healthy donors. Overall study context: 81% of 300 to 450 genotyped donors fell in the Caucasian-associated ancestry cluster.

Study-wide results and limits: In vitro testing confirmed a few CMV-associated chains as specific for CMV antigens. Cytomegalovirus status was reportedly diagnosed by the classifier with high sensitivity and specificity.

This clone was seen just once. Its specificity is not known. Germline assignment: CDR1 KGHSH and CDR2 LQKENI. The CDR3 spans 17 residues. V lost 6 bases and J 0 bases, leaving 19 bases between the germline ends. PCR was performed using 60 Vbeta and 13 Jbeta primers. The protocol was immunoSEQ multiplex PCR, while the TCRdb copy is restricted to in-frame clones and leaves out a portion. The sample carries tens of thousands of clones, around 85% recorded once. Each donor was nominally healthy when sampled (though unrecorded immune exposures were likely). The gene calls are TRBV18 and TRBJ2-3, with a tentative D call TRBD1 (5 bases). The specimen sequenced was PBMCs. This clonotype originated in a man aged 45-65 years in good health and CMV-seronegative. CDR3 sequence: CASSQYTGRYSTDTQYF. The CDR3 nucleotides read TGTGCCAGCTCCCAGTATACAGGTCGCTATAGCACAGATACGCAGTATTTT.